This is a list of T cell receptor beta chains from one sample in a study of CD8 T cells in ankylosing spondylitis. A single record per CDR3 protein comes from TCRdb applying MiXCR to the 5' RACE reads. In the table there are tens of thousands of distinct CDR3 sequences, approximately 11% of which are singletons. The sample was blood, either unsorted or a sorted T cell fraction (not recorded which). Source of these receptors: a male donor with ankylosing spondylitis or in good health (not recorded which). The CDR3 runs from the conserved cysteine through the conserved F or W. D genes are given only for firm matches. Clone size is stated in some rows and not others, as once, few, many or a class when expanded.

TRBJ1-1 | TRBV5-1 | many | - | TGCGCCAGCAGCCGACAGGTGGGCAACACTGAAGCTTTCTTT | CASSRQVGNTEAFF
TRBJ2-1 | TRBV20-1 | - | - | TGCAGTGCTTCTCCTCAACAGGGCAATGAGCAGTTCTTC | CSASPQQGNEQFF
TRBJ2-1 | TRBV18 | many | TRBD2 | TGTGCCAGCTCACCACCGACTAGCGGGAGCAGAGATGAGCAGTTCTTC | CASSPPTSGSRDEQFF
TRBJ2-7 | TRBV5-1 | many | TRBD1 | TGCGCCAGCAGCTTTGACAGGGGAGACGGGGAGCAGTACTTC | CASSFDRGDGEQYF
TRBJ2-7 | TRBV5-1 | many | TRBD2 | TGCGCCAGCAGCTTACAACCGGGACTAGCGGGCGAGCAGTACTTC | CASSLQPGLAGEQYF
TRBJ2-5 | TRBV11-2 | - | TRBD1 | TGTGCCAGCAGCTTAGTTGCGAGGGGACAGGGAAAAACGGAGACCCAGTACTTC | CASSLVARGQGKTETQYF
TRBJ1-1 | TRBV20-1 | many | - | TGCAGTGCTAGAGATAACTGGAGCACTGAAGCTTTCTTT | CSARDNWSTEAFF
TRBJ2-5 | TRBV20-1 | many | - | TGCAGTGCTTATCACGGGGTCGTAGAGGAGACCCAGTACTTC | CSAYHGVVEETQYF
TRBJ2-5 | TRBV28 | many | - | TGTGCCAGCAGTTTTCGAATCCAAGAGACCCAGTACTTC | CASSFRIQETQYF
TRBJ2-1 | TRBV9 | many | TRBD2 | TGTGCCAGCAGCCACTCCACTAGCGGGGGAACCAATGAGCAGTTCTTC | CASSHSTSGGTNEQFF
TRBJ2-5 | TRBV5-6 | many | - | TGTGCCAGCAGCTCCTCAGATATTTGGCGGACCCAGTACTTC | CASSSSDIWRTQYF
TRBJ2-7 | TRBV12-3/TRBV12-4 | many | TRBD1 | TGTGCCAGCACCCGGACAGGTGGCTACGAGCAGTACTTC | CASTRTGGYEQYF
TRBJ2-7 | TRBV18 | many | TRBD2 | TGTGCCAGCTCCCTACCTAGCGGGGGAACCTACGAGCAGTACTTC | CASSLPSGGTYEQYF
TRBJ1-2 | TRBV3-1 | many | TRBD1 | TGTGCCAGCAGCCCGGGTCGGGGGACAGGGGATGGCTACACCTTC | CASSPGRGTGDGYTF
TRBJ2-3 | TRBV12-3/TRBV12-4 | many | TRBD2 | TGTGCCAGCCACGACACTAGCGGGGGGGCCGTAGATACGCAGTATTTT | CASHDTSGGAVDTQYF
TRBJ2-1 | TRBV5-1 | - | - | TGCGCCAGCAGCTTGGGGCTACAGGGTGGTGAGCAGTTCTTC | CASSLGLQGGEQFF
TRBJ1-6 | TRBV3-1 | - | - | TGTGCCAGCACCCAAAGGAGGGGGGGGAATTCACCCCTCCACTTT | CASTQRRGGNSPLHF
TRBJ2-7 | TRBV12-3/TRBV12-4 | - | - | TGTGCCAGCAGTTTTCTAGGGGAGCAGTACTTC | CASSFLGEQYF
TRBJ2-7 | TRBV12-3/TRBV12-4 | - | - | TGTGCCAGCAGTTTAATTTATCGGGGAGCCTACGAGCAGTACTTC | CASSLIYRGAYEQYF
TRBJ2-7 | TRBV14 | many | - | TGTGCCAGCTCCAACCGGAGACTATTCGAGCAGTACTTC | CASSNRRLFEQYF
TRBJ2-6 | TRBV19 | many | - | TGTGCCAGTAGTTTAAGTTTCTCTGGGGCCAACGTCCTGACTTTC | CASSLSFSGANVLTF
TRBJ2-1 | TRBV27 | - | - | TGTGCCAGCAGTTTTGAGACACCGTACAATGAGCAGTTCTTC | CASSFETPYNEQFF
TRBJ2-3 | TRBV15 | many | - | TGTGCCACCAGCAGAGACAGGGCCACAGATACGCAGTATTTT | CATSRDRATDTQYF
TRBJ2-1 | TRBV5-1 | many | - | TGCGCCAGCAGCCGCTACAATGAGCAGTTCTTC | CASSRYNEQFF
TRBJ2-2 | TRBV2 | - | TRBD2 | TGTGCCAGCAGTCCCCCCCTAGCGGGGCACCGCCTAGGGACCGGGGAGCTGTTTTTT | CASSPPLAGHRLGTGELFF
TRBJ1-4 | TRBV6-1 | few | - | TGTGCCAGCAGAGGGGTTGGTGAAAAACTGTTTTTT | CASRGVGEKLFF
TRBJ2-1 | TRBV12-5 | many | TRBD2 | TGTGCTAGTGGTTCCTTAGCGGGGGGGGCCTACAATGAGCAGTTCTTC | CASGSLAGGAYNEQFF
TRBJ2-7 | TRBV2 | few | - | TGTGCCAGCAGTGAACGTAGCAGGGACGAGCAGTACTTC | CASSERSRDEQYF
TRBJ1-1 | TRBV28 | - | - | TGTGCCAGCAGACCTCGGATTGAGAACACTGAAGCTTTCTTT | CASRPRIENTEAFF
TRBJ2-3 | TRBV5-4 | many | - | TGTGCCAGCAGCTTGGGGCTCTCGGATACGCAGTATTTT | CASSLGLSDTQYF
TRBJ2-5 | TRBV6-5 | many | - | TGTGCCAGCAGTTCAGGGAGTCGGAAGACCCAGTACTTC | CASSSGSRKTQYF
TRBJ2-3 | TRBV3-1 | many | - | TGTGCCAGCAGCCAAGATATGGGTTCCCATACGCAGTATTTT | CASSQDMGSHTQYF
TRBJ2-3 | TRBV5-1 | many | - | TGCGCCAGCAGCTTGGGACCTGGGGGCGGCACAGATACGCAGTATTTT | CASSLGPGGGTDTQYF
TRBJ1-2 | TRBV27 | once | - | TGTGCCAGCAGTCTATCAGGGGCGGCGGGCTGCACCTTC | CASSLSGAAGCTF
TRBJ2-7 | TRBV2 | few | - | TGTGCCAGCATCAGACAGGTTAACGAGCAGTACTTC | CASIRQVNEQYF